The T cell receptor beta chain described here comes from a study of blood T cell repertoires in COVID-19. In the authors' methods: From reference gene primer amplification, estimates of nucleated cell counts were derived. Produced via immunoSEQ multiplex PCR; TCRdb's table is partial and in-frame only. For V, J and clone size, that table is used; D and trimming come from the DNA. Seen here are 400,000 to 450,000 clones, 80% to 90% observed once, and the top ten hold 1% to 1.3%. The CDR3 totals 16 residues. Trimming at V came to 5 bases and at J to 5 bases, leaving 11 bases not matched to a gene. The germline gives CDR1 SNHLY, CDR2 FYNNEI.

The V call is TRBV2, the J call TRBJ2-5, with TRBD2 matching over 10 bases. This receptor was taken from a man aged 30-40 years who had recovered from COVID-19. The sample comprised PBMCs or T cells enriched from blood (not recorded which). Here the CDR3 DNA reads TGTGCCAGCAGTAGCCGGACTAGCGGAGGTCGGGAGACCCAGTACTTC. Its translation is CASSSRTSGGRETQYF.